The present TCR beta chain was sequenced within a study of blood T cell repertoires in COVID-19. Study background: Acute-phase and convalescent COVID-19 samples originated in the United States, Italy and Spain. T cells, B-cell-depleted T cells, or PBMCs provided the cDNA or gDNA that served as material.

What the recovered Cohort 3 donors had was two negative PCRs, clearance, or symptom resolution. Sequenced by immunoSEQ multiplex PCR; TCRdb stores in-frame clones only, minus some. The data show 160,000 or so clones, around 80% seen once. This clone has a single count. The sample taken for sequencing was PBMCs or T cells enriched from blood (not recorded which). The TCR was taken from a man aged 35-49 years who had recovered from COVID-19.

CDR3 protein: CASSVSPPGQGSSGNTIYF. The DNA of the CDR3 is TGTGCCAGCAGCGTCTCCCCTCCGGGACAGGGTTCCTCTGGAAACACCATATATTTT. The chain employs TRBV9 and TRBJ1-3; TRBD1 aligns across 9 bases. The CDR3 runs 19 residues. Germline values: CDR1 SGDLS, CDR2 YYNGEE. V was pared by 2 bases and J by 0 bases, with 12 bases of the junction left unmatched.